Included here is one T cell receptor (beta chain) sequence, with context. This clonotype has only one observation. Its antigen target is currently unknown. No qualities accompany the bases; no much larger clone lies one base away. Single-read evidence is weak. The CDR3 starts with the cysteine, ends with the phenylalanine, and has 17 residues. Only the CDR3 DNA stays, 51 bases, in frame from base 1. Trimming at the junction amounts to 5 bases on V and 0 bases on J, and the germline ends lie 17 bases apart. Sequences SEHNR (CDR1) and FQNEAQ (CDR2) are obtained from the germline V gene (reference sequence). Sequenced using an Illumina HiSeq 2500. TCR beta libraries were prepared by quantitative 5'-RACE with molecular barcodes. Under the source paper's analysis protocol: To identify disease-linked TCR variants, a new computational method was used, one built on a probabilistic model of VDJ rearrangement. TCRdb handled the public reads itself, with Q25 trimming in fastp and clone calling in MiXCR, and kept productive beta chains. Each CDR3 protein appears once, grouped with its most common genes and DNA. TCRdb, rather than the study authors, made the V and J calls. Within this sample are over 450,000 distinct CDR3 sequences, with 9.5% to 15% of them counted one time only. Around 7% of the sample is taken by the ten largest.

The data are from a study of CD8 T cells in ankylosing spondylitis (dated by TCRdb to about 2017). Background for the entire study: T cell receptor beta repertoires were profiled in healthy donors and ankylosing spondylitis patients so that disease-linked TCR variants could be found. Peripheral blood was sampled, and synovial fluid was additionally collected from ankylosing spondylitis patients. The whole study cohort included over a hundred healthy donors and around 24 ankylosing spondylitis patients. Overall study results and their limits: The disease-linked clones showed a CD8+ phenotype and occurred at relatively low frequencies in peripheral blood. Blood from ankylosing spondylitis patients appeared to be characterized by a TCR beta motif composed of under 10 highly homologous amino acid variants. According to the report, matched synovial fluid samples from ankylosing spondylitis patients were significantly enriched for the disease-linked clones. Some TCR beta motif variants had previously been reported in synovial fluid and blood of reactive arthritis patients, which suggested common disease-initiation mechanisms.

The TCR comes from a male donor with ankylosing spondylitis. The sequence joins TRBV7-9 to TRBJ2-1; TRBD2 is a weak D gene call, 5 bases matching. Sequences were obtained from blood, either unsorted or a sorted T cell fraction (not recorded which). The DNA is as follows: TGTGCCAGCAGCCCGAGGGCCTCTACTAGCTCCTACAATGAGCAGTTCTTC. Its coded protein is CASSPRASTSSYNEQFF.